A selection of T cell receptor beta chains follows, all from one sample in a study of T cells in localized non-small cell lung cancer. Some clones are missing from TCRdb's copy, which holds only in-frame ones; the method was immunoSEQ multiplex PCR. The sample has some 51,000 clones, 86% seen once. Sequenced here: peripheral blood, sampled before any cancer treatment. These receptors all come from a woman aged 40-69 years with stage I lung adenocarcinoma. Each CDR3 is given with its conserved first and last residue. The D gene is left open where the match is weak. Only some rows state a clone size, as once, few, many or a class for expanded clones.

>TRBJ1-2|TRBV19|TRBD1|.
TGTGCCAGTAGTATAGGGGACAGGGAGTATGGCTACACCTTC
CASSIGDREYGYTF
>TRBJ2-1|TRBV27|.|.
TGTGCCAGCAGTTTTAGGGGGGATGAGCAGTTCTTC
CASSFRGDEQFF
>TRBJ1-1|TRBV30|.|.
TGTGCCTGGAGTGAATCGAACACTGAAGCTTTCTTT
CAWSESNTEAFF
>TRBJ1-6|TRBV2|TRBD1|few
TGTGCCAGCAGAGTAGACAGGGTCAATTCACCCCTCCACTTT
CASRVDRVNSPLHF
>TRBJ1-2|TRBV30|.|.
TGTGCCTCGCAATTCGGGAGAGGGTTTAATTTTGGTGGCTACACCTTC
CASQFGRGFNFGGYTF
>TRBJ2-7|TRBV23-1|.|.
TGCGCCAGCAGTCAATCGACGCGTCAGTACTACGAGCAGTACTTC
CASSQSTRQYYEQYF
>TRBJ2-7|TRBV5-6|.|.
TGTGCCAGCAGCCAAACAGGAGGCTACGAGCAGTACTTC
CASSQTGGYEQYF
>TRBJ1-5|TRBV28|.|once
TGTGCCAGCAGTCCCTCCTTGGGGGGCAATCAGCCCCAGCATTTT
CASSPSLGGNQPQHF
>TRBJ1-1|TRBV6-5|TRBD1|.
TGTGCCAGCAGTTACTCGACAGGGGTTGTAGGCACTGAAGCTTTCTTT
CASSYSTGVVGTEAFF
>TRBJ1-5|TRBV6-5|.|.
TGTGCCAGCAGGGCAGACAGGAGCAATCAGCCCCAGCATTTT
CASRADRSNQPQHF
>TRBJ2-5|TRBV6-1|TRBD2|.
TGTGCCAGCAGTGAAAATTGGCTAGCGGGGGGGACCCAGTACTTC
CASSENWLAGGTQYF
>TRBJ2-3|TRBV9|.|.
TGTGCCAGCAGCCCCCGGGACCACCTCACAGATACGCAGTATTTT
CASSPRDHLTDTQYF
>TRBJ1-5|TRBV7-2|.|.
TGTGCCAGCAGCCCATCAGGGCGGGTTCGAGGCAATCAGCCCCAGCATTTT
CASSPSGRVRGNQPQHF
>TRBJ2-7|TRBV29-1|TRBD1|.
TGCAGCGTTACAGGGGAATCGGTCGAGCAGTACTTC
CSVTGESVEQYF
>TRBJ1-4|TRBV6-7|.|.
TGTGCCAGTGGGGGGGGGCCCCGGGATAATGAAAAACTGTTTTTT
CASGGGPRDNEKLFF
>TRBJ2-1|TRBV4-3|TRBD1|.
TGCGCCAGCAGCCGCCGGGACAGGGACTCCAATGAGCAGTTCTTC
CASSRRDRDSNEQFF
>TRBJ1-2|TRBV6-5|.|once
TGTGCCAGCAGCCCTGGGGGTGGCTACACCTTC
CASSPGGGYTF
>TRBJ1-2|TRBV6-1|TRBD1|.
TGTGCCAGCAGGGAGACAGGGGTGGCCTATGGCTACACCTTC
CASRETGVAYGYTF
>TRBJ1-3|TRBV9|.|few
TGTGCCAGCAGCGCCCCCTCTGGAAACACCATATATTTT
CASSAPSGNTIYF
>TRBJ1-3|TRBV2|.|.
TGTGCCAGCAATCTCGGGACTCCTGGAAACACCATATATTTT
CASNLGTPGNTIYF
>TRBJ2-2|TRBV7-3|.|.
TGTGCCAGCAGCTTAACGGACGGTCGGACCGGGGAGCTGTTTTTT
CASSLTDGRTGELFF
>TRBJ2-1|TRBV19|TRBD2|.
TGTGCCAGTAGTATTAGTCTAGCGGGGGTTCTTGAGCAGTTCTTC
CASSISLAGVLEQFF
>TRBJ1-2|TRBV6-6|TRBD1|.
TGTGCCACCGATGGGACAGGGCGCTCCTATGGCTACACCTTC
CATDGTGRSYGYTF
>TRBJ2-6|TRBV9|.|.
TGTGCCACCACGGGGTCGGGGGCCAACGTCCTGACTTTC
CATTGSGANVLTF
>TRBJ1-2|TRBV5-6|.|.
TGTGCCAGCAGCGCCCAGGGGAGGAGTTACTATGGCTACACCTTC
CASSAQGRSYYGYTF
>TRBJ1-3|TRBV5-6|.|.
TGTGCCAGCAGCTTACTAACCAGGATAGGTGGAAACACCATATATTTT
CASSLLTRIGGNTIYF
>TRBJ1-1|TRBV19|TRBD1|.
TGTGCCAGTCGACAGGGGCAAGCCACTGAAGCTTTCTTT
CASRQGQATEAFF
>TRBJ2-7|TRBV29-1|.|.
TGCAGCGTTTGGCAGGGGTCCTCCTACGAGCAGTACTTC
CSVWQGSSYEQYF
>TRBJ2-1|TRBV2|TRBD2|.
TGTGCCAGCAGTGCCGGGGGGTTGTGGTACAATGAGCAGTTCTTC
CASSAGGLWYNEQFF
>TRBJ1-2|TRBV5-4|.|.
TGTGCCAGCACCCTGGGGTATGGCTACACCTTC
CASTLGYGYTF